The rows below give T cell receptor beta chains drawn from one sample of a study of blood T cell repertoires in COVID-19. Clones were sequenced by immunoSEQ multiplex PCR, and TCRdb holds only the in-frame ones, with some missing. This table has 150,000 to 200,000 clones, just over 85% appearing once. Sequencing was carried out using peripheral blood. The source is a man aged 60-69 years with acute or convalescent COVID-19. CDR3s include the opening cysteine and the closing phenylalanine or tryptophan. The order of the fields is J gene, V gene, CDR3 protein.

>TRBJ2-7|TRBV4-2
CASSQGTSGRYEQYF
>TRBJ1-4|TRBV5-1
CASSLGANEKLFF
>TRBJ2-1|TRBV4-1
CASSQDLASGKYNEQFF
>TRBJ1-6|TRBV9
CASRPDAGEGSPLHF
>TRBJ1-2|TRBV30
CAWRGQNYGYTF
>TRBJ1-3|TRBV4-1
CASSHNTGRSGNTIYF
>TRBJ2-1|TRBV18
CASSPRSGRSYNEQFF
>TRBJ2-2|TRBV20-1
CSVGDWARDGELFF
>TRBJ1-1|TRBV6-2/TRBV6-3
CASSKQGTDTEAFF
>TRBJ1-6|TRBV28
CASSSPSGDSPLHF
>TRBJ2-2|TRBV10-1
CASSESTSVWTGELFF
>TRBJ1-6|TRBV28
CASSQGGNSPLHF
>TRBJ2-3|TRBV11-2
CASSWGTGIRDTQYF
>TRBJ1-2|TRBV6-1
CASSEGGTSFYGYTF
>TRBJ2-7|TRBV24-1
CATATGTGGDEQYF
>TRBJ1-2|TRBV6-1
CASSEYGRGYTF
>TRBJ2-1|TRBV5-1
CASSSGQGAYNEQFF
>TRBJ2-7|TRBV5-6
CASSSWTGVSYEQYF
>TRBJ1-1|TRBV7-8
CASSAGSRTEAFF
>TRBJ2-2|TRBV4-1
CASSRRGGDTGELFF
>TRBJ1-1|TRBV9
CASSQQLGNTEAFF
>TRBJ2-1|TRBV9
CASSVRQAGLNEQFF
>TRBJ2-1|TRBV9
CASSTRLAEYNEQFF
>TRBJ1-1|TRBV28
CASSSPTGTFPTEAFF